The clone carrying this T cell receptor beta chain was counted ten times or more. Its antigen is still unknown. The data were obtained in a study of T cells in Graves' hyperthyroidism and ophthalmopathy. Study overall: Pretreatment peripheral blood was obtained at initial diagnosis. Study results and caveats: The authors' 13 V-J model separated ophthalmopathy from stable hyperthyroidism. In the blood, most expanded thyroid clonotypes above 0.001 appeared as well. Ophthalmopathy onset followed model prediction by a median approximately seven months.

Authors of the study amplified TCR beta CDR3 regions from RNA transcripts. A set of HTBI primers served as the primers for a first-round RT-PCR of the TCR CDR3. Each CDR3 protein gets one entry after TCRdb re-called the multiplex PCR reads with MiXCR. The repertoire holds 550,000 to 700,000 distinct CDR3 sequences, with about 15% as singletons. Trimming left V 0 bases short and J 0 bases short, with 8 bases between. CDR1 and CDR2 from the germline V gene are SGHTA and FQGNSA. This CDR3 is 15 amino acids long. This clonotype originated in a woman aged 40 to 50 with Graves' ophthalmopathy. Sequencing was performed on blood. This chain joins TRBV7-2 and TRBJ1-1; the D gene is possibly TRBD1 (5 bases). As DNA, the CDR3 is TGTGCCAGCAGCTTAGCGCTGGGACTGAACACTGAAGCTTTCTTT. Its translation: CASSLALGLNTEAFF.